This entry is about one T cell receptor beta chain. Its antigen target is currently unknown. A read error may produce the germline difference seen at one junction end. The label giving this sample's time point can be read as: baseline before first vaccination. Samples from vaccinated people were obtained from the UK trials COV001 and COV002, which included a single-blind randomized controlled phase 2/3 trial of AZD1222 (ChAdOx1 nCoV-19) in healthy adults. For TCRbeta chain sequencing, PBMC samples from trial participants were taken at day 0 and at day 28 after the second dose. This specimen comes from a study of T cell responses to AZD1222 COVID-19 vaccine (dated by TCRdb to the early 2020s). For the study in its entirety: AZD1222 recipients given second doses at about 4 weeks or at about 12 weeks were pooled, since spike-specific TCR depth and breadth were not found to differ between the two schedules. TCR sequencing was performed for 230 to 250 trial participants, of whom some 200 were given two doses of AZD1222 and around 25 were given two doses of MenACWY control vaccine. Trial participants were enrolled by age into 18-55, 56-69 and 70-plus year subgroups, with approximately 150, 28 and 58 TCR-sequenced participants respectively.

The CDR3 regions of human TCRbeta chains were analyzed by immunosequencing. The original pipeline was this. TCRs in the repertoires were matched against a reference library of SARS-CoV-2-specific TCRs that had been generated with the MIRA antigen-specificity platform. Breadth meant the fraction of unique TCRs that were SARS-CoV-2-associated, whereas depth meant the fraction of total T cells that were SARS-CoV-2-associated. Using the MIRA data, every spike-specific TCR was mapped to the spike region that the TCR reacted to and assigned to either a CD4 or a CD8 class. Log10-transformed breadth and depth values were compared by one-way ANOVA with Sidak's multiple comparisons tests. As stored in TCRdb, this immuneACCESS dataset retains in-frame rearrangements with V and J assigned. A fraction of the clones does not appear; measured against another copy, unresolved V genes explain less than half of the discrepancy, and the remainder lacks a known reason. The D gene and trimming were derived from the DNA, and the V and J assignments and clone size from that table. In all, the sample holds under 200,000 clones, and over 90% of those were seen once. The ten biggest clones cover about 4% of the sample.

From the cysteine up to the phenylalanine, the CDR3 has a length of 16 residues. The kept DNA is CDR3 alone, 48 bases in frame from the first base. The germline V gene encodes CDR1 LGHDT and CDR2 YNNKEL (reference sequence). Overall results and qualifications from the work: Vaccine-associated CD4 TCRs spanned the whole spike protein, with dominant responses in regions 160-218 and 743-854. The 56-69-year group was small, and its depth increase did not reach significance, likely because of low power. Most participants were white British and females outnumbered males, and the authors suggested that clonal diversity may have been underestimated. Epitopes outside the regions mutated in the B.1.351 and B.1.1.7 variants were reportedly recognized by nearly half of the unique spike-specific TCRs. After two AZD1222 doses, both the breadth and the depth of spike-specific TCRs were significantly higher than at day 0 and than in MenACWY recipients. Only five to seven AZD1222 recipients were SARS-CoV-2 seropositive at baseline, limiting conclusions about previously exposed vaccinees. No day 14 peak-response samples were available, so repertoires were characterized only after the peak T cell response.

The TCR sequence derives from an adult in good health. Rearrangement joined TRBV3-1 (or the pseudogene TRBV3-2) to TRBJ2-5; the D gene is perhaps TRBD1, on 6 matching bases. Here the sequenced sample was peripheral blood, taken on day 0 of AZD1222 vaccination. In nucleotide form, the sequence is TGTGCCAGCACCCAAGGGGGAAGTTTACCCCAAGAGACCCAGTACTTC. It is translated as CASTQGGSLPQETQYF.